The sequence of this TCR beta chain was determined in a study of post-analysis software for immune sequencing data. Study background: Both relapsing-remitting and secondary progressive multiple sclerosis featured among the disease courses, as did progressive-relapsing multiple sclerosis. Study findings and constraints: Comparison of patients with controls showed roughly five TRBV segments more frequent in patients, TRBV5-6, TRBV5-1 and TRBV20-1 among them. By F measure, strong co-clustering occurred among samples prepared in the same batch. When compared against controls, multiple sclerosis patients showed significantly lower normalized Chao1 diversity.

cDNA libraries for TCR beta contained unique molecular identifiers. T cells, about 0.95 to 11 million of them, yielded about 500,000 cDNA molecules. TCRdb reprocessed the PCR reads via MiXCR and lists one record per CDR3 protein. The sample contains more than 450,000 distinct CDR3 sequences, around 44% of which appear only once. The germline V and J ends were trimmed by 0 bases and 5 bases, with 23 bases remaining between them. CDR3 length: 18 residues. Per the germline V gene, CDR1 is SGDLS and CDR2 is YYNGEE. The table lists this clonotype with a few counts. What it recognizes is unknown. The V call is TRBV9, the J call TRBJ1-2; D is uncertain. The sequence was obtained from a girl aged 10-17 years with multiple sclerosis. The source material was blood. The CDR3 DNA reads as TGTGCCAGCAGCGTAGCTACTACCAAGGAAGACGGCCGGTATGGCTACACCTTC. Translation: CASSVATTKEDGRYGYTF.